This is a list of T cell receptor beta chains from one sample in a study of T-cell memory formation after mild COVID-19. One entry per CDR3 protein results from TCRdb running MiXCR on the 5' RACE reads. The sample has 300,000 to 400,000 distinct CDR3 sequences, 28% seen once. The sequenced sample consisted of PBMCs or a T cell subset sorted from them (not recorded which). Receptors originate from an adult woman who had mild COVID-19 (a few samples of this study predate the infection). Cell type and time point are not known. CDR3s include the opening cysteine and the closing phenylalanine or tryptophan. D genes are given only for firm matches. Size is omitted from some rows. Given values are once, few, many or a class for expanded clones.

>TRBD2|few|TRBJ2-3|TRBV7-3
TGTGCCAGCAGCCCCACTCCCCGTAGGCTAGCGGGGGGACAATTCCGCACAGATACGCAGTATTTT
CASSPTPRRLAGGQFRTDTQYF
>NA|NA|TRBJ1-4|TRBV12-3/TRBV12-4
TGTGCCAGCAGTTTTAGACAGGCAGCTAATGAAAAACTGTTTTTT
CASSFRQAANEKLFF
>NA|few|TRBJ2-1|TRBV15
TGTGCCACCAGCAGGGACGGGAACGATGAGCAGTTCTTC
CATSRDGNDEQFF
>NA|few|TRBJ1-1|TRBV23-1
TGCGCCAGCAGTCACCGAACCCGAGTGGGGTTGGGCACTGAAGCTTTCTTT
CASSHRTRVGLGTEAFF
>NA|NA|TRBJ1-1|TRBV19
TGTGCCAGTAGTATACTGCGGCCGACAGGTAAGAACACTGAAGCTTTCTTT
CASSILRPTGKNTEAFF
>TRBD2|NA|TRBJ2-3|TRBV24-1
TGTGCCACCAGTGGTCCTTCTAGCGGGGACCGCACAGATACGCAGTATTTT
CATSGPSSGDRTDTQYF
>NA|NA|TRBJ1-5|TRBV30
TGTGCCTGGAGCGAAAGTGGGGAGCAGCCCCAGCATTTT
CAWSESGEQPQHF
>TRBD1|few|TRBJ2-7|TRBV7-9
TGTGCCAGCACCACGGGACAGAAGTACGAGCAGTACTTC
CASTTGQKYEQYF
>NA|few|TRBJ1-6|TRBV6-1
TGTGCCAGCAGTGGATGGGAGAATTCACCCCTCCACTTT
CASSGWENSPLHF
>TRBD2|NA|TRBJ2-5|TRBV4-3
TGCGCCAGCAGCCTCTATAGCGGGGCCCAAGAGACCCAGTACTTC
CASSLYSGAQETQYF
>NA|NA|TRBJ1-1|TRBV6-2/TRBV6-3
TGTGCCAGCAGTTACCCCACAGGGTCTGAAGCTTTCTTT
CASSYPTGSEAFF
>NA|many|TRBJ2-3|TRBV29-1
TGCAGCGTTGCAGAAAAGGCTAGCACAGATACGCAGTATTTT
CSVAEKASTDTQYF
>TRBD1|NA|TRBJ1-5|TRBV19
TGTGCCAGTAGTATCCTCACAGGGGATCAGCCCCAGCATTTT
CASSILTGDQPQHF
>NA|few|TRBJ2-1|TRBV7-9
TGTGCCAGCGTAGACTCCAATGAGCAGTTCTTC
CASVDSNEQFF
>TRBD2|few|TRBJ2-5|TRBV5-1
TGCGCCAGCAGCTTATCCGGACGGGGGGAGGAGACCCAGTACTTC
CASSLSGRGEETQYF
>TRBD1|NA|TRBJ2-3|TRBV4-1
TGCGCCAGCAGCCCGGGACAGGGTGATTTGGTAGATACGCAGTATTTT
CASSPGQGDLVDTQYF
>TRBD2|NA|TRBJ2-3|TRBV5-6
TGTGCCAGCAGCTTGAGTCTAGCGGGGCCAGATACGCAGTATTTT
CASSLSLAGPDTQYF
>NA|few|TRBJ2-7|TRBV18
TGTGCCAGCTCACCACCCAATCGCTTCCCGCTGTACTTC
CASSPPNRFPLYF
>TRBD2|NA|TRBJ2-7|TRBV7-9
TGTGCCAGCAGCGGGACTAGCGGGGGGCCCTCCTACGAGCAGTACTTC
CASSGTSGGPSYEQYF
>TRBD2|NA|TRBJ2-3|TRBV20-1
TGCAGTGCTAGGGCTAGCGGGAGGGCAAGAGGCACAGATACGCAGTATTTT
CSARASGRARGTDTQYF
>NA|NA|TRBJ2-5|TRBV9
TGTGCCAGCAGCGTAGGGAGCAGAGCCCAAGAGACCCAGTACTTC
CASSVGSRAQETQYF
>NA|NA|TRBJ2-7|TRBV29-1
TGCAGCGTTGGGGACAAACGGGCCGAGCAGTACTTC
CSVGDKRAEQYF
>TRBD2|NA|TRBJ2-3|TRBV6-6
TGTGCCAGCAGTTACGAGGGTAGCGGGGATACGCAGTATTTT
CASSYEGSGDTQYF
>TRBD1|NA|TRBJ2-7|TRBV18
TGTGCCAGCTCACCACCACCCGGCGAGGGACAGGGAGGGATAGGGGAGCAGTACTTC
CASSPPPGEGQGGIGEQYF
>NA|few|TRBJ1-1|TRBV12-3/TRBV12-4
TGTGCCAGCAGGTTAGACTGGGGCACTGAAGCTTTCTTT
CASRLDWGTEAFF
>NA|few|TRBJ1-5|TRBV9
TGTGCCAGCAGCGTAGGGATGTTGGGGCCCCAGCATTTT
CASSVGMLGPQHF
>TRBD2|many|TRBJ2-7|TRBV9
TGTGCCAGCAGCCCAGGGACTAGCGGGAGCCCCACATCCTACGAGCAGTACTTC
CASSPGTSGSPTSYEQYF
>TRBD1|NA|TRBJ1-5|TRBV2
TGTGCCAGCAGTGAGAAGGGGGCGAATCAGCCCCAGCATTTT
CASSEKGANQPQHF
>TRBD1|few|TRBJ2-7|TRBV13
TGTGCCAGCAGCGGACAGGCTACCCACTACGAGCAGTACTTC
CASSGQATHYEQYF
>NA|NA|TRBJ2-2|TRBV24-1
TGTGCCACCCTGTCGTCTTTCACCGGGGAGCTGTTTTTT
CATLSSFTGELFF
>NA|NA|TRBJ2-1|TRBV6-2/TRBV6-3
TGTGCCAGCAGTTCCGGACAGCTCTCCTACAATGAGCAGTTCTTC
CASSSGQLSYNEQFF
>TRBD1|NA|TRBJ1-2|TRBV6-6
TGTGCCAGCACCCTAGGGACAGCTGGGGGCTACACCTTC
CASTLGTAGGYTF
>NA|few|TRBJ1-1|TRBV12-3/TRBV12-4
TGTGCCAGCAGTTCCTCGGCCGGGACCACTGAAGCTTTCTTT
CASSSSAGTTEAFF
>NA|once|TRBJ1-2|TRBV12-3/TRBV12-4
TGTGCCAGCAGTTTAATCCCAGCCCCCTATGGCTACACCTTC
CASSLIPAPYGYTF
>NA|NA|TRBJ2-2|TRBV24-1
TGTGCCACCAGTGATATGAAAGGGTCGGTCGCCGGGGAGCTGTTTTTT
CATSDMKGSVAGELFF
>NA|few|TRBJ1-6|TRBV12-3/TRBV12-4
TGTGCCAGCAGTTTGTCCGGGGCCCGGATCTATTCACCCCTCCACTTT
CASSLSGARIYSPLHF
>TRBD2|few|TRBJ2-3|TRBV6-6
TGTGCCAGCATCAGCCGAGGCGGGAGCCTTGGGGATACGCAGTATTTT
CASISRGGSLGDTQYF
>NA|NA|TRBJ1-1|TRBV29-1
TGCAGCGTCTACACGGATCTACGACGAAGTGAAGCTTTCTTT
CSVYTDLRRSEAFF
>NA|NA|TRBJ2-3|TRBV7-3
TGTGCCAGCAGCCCTCCCTCGGAGGATACGCAGTATTTT
CASSPPSEDTQYF
>NA|NA|TRBJ2-7|TRBV6-5
TGTGCCAGCCAGGGGGGAGGGCCGCTCGAGCAGTACTTC
CASQGGGPLEQYF